Listed below are T cell receptor beta chains from one sample, sequenced in a study of CD8 T cells in ankylosing spondylitis. Each CDR3 protein is one row after TCRdb ran MiXCR on the 5' RACE reads. This table has 380,000 or so distinct CDR3 sequences, roughly 22% appearing once. Sequencing input: blood, either unsorted or a sorted T cell fraction (not recorded which). The receptor set was obtained from a male donor with ankylosing spondylitis or in good health (not recorded which). Both conserved end residues are part of each CDR3. A D gene is named only where the DNA matches it firmly. Size is omitted from some rows. Given values are once, few, many or a class for expanded clones.

J gene: TRBJ2-7
V gene: TRBV5-1
clone size: -
D gene: -
CDR3 DNA: TGCGCCAGCAGCTTGGAGGGGCGCCATGGCTCCTACGAGCAGTACTTC
CDR3 protein: CASSLEGRHGSYEQYF

J gene: TRBJ2-5
V gene: TRBV20-1
clone size: few
D gene: TRBD2
CDR3 DNA: TGCAGTGCTAGGAGCGGGGGAGGGGAGACCCAGTACTTC
CDR3 protein: CSARSGGGETQYF

J gene: TRBJ2-5
V gene: TRBV15
clone size: -
D gene: -
CDR3 DNA: TGTGCCACCAGCAGAGTAGGTTGGGCCCAGTACTTC
CDR3 protein: CATSRVGWAQYF

J gene: TRBJ1-5
V gene: TRBV28
clone size: few
D gene: TRBD1
CDR3 DNA: TGTGCCACCCATCAACGACAGGGGAATCAGCCCCAGCATTTT
CDR3 protein: CATHQRQGNQPQHF

J gene: TRBJ2-1
V gene: TRBV12-3/TRBV12-4
clone size: many
D gene: -
CDR3 DNA: TGTGCCAGCAGTTTCTCAGGCAATGAGCAGTTCTTC
CDR3 protein: CASSFSGNEQFF

J gene: TRBJ2-7
V gene: TRBV11-1
clone size: -
D gene: -
CDR3 DNA: TGTGCCAGCAGCTTAGGTTTCTGGACACGAAACACGCCAGTCCACGAGCAGTACTTC
CDR3 protein: CASSLGFWTRNTPVHEQYF

J gene: TRBJ2-1
V gene: TRBV9
clone size: few
D gene: -
CDR3 DNA: TGTGCCAGCAGCGCCCCCCGGCGACCCTTCGGGGAGCAGTTCTTC
CDR3 protein: CASSAPRRPFGEQFF

J gene: TRBJ2-7
V gene: TRBV20-1
clone size: few
D gene: -
CDR3 DNA: TGCAGTGCCGCGTGGGGAATAGGGTACGAGCAGTACTTC
CDR3 protein: CSAAWGIGYEQYF

J gene: TRBJ2-1
V gene: TRBV18
clone size: few
D gene: TRBD2
CDR3 DNA: TGTGCCAGCTCACCCCCAGGAACTAGCGGGGGGCCGGGGGGCTCCTACAATGAGCAGTTCTTC
CDR3 protein: CASSPPGTSGGPGGSYNEQFF

J gene: TRBJ1-5
V gene: TRBV28
clone size: few
D gene: -
CDR3 DNA: TGTGCCAGCAGGTCCAATCAGCCCCAGCATTTT
CDR3 protein: CASRSNQPQHF

J gene: TRBJ2-7
V gene: TRBV7-9
clone size: -
D gene: TRBD2
CDR3 DNA: TGTGCCAGCAGCTTCTCTCGGGGCGGGGGGGCCCACGAGCAGTACTTC
CDR3 protein: CASSFSRGGGAHEQYF

J gene: TRBJ1-5
V gene: TRBV2
clone size: -
D gene: -
CDR3 DNA: TGTGCCAGCAGTGAAATTGGGGGGGGCTTTCGACAGCCCCAGCATTTT
CDR3 protein: CASSEIGGGFRQPQHF

J gene: TRBJ2-5
V gene: TRBV2
clone size: once
D gene: TRBD2
CDR3 DNA: TGTGCCAGCAGTGCCGGACTAGCGGGGGGTCGGGAGACCCAGTACTTC
CDR3 protein: CASSAGLAGGRETQYF

J gene: TRBJ2-1
V gene: TRBV3-1
clone size: few
D gene: TRBD2
CDR3 DNA: TGTGCCAGCAGCGACCCTAGCGGGGTGAACAATGAGCAGTTCTTC
CDR3 protein: CASSDPSGVNNEQFF

J gene: TRBJ1-1
V gene: TRBV12-3/TRBV12-4
clone size: -
D gene: -
CDR3 DNA: TGTGCCAGCAGTCTAGACAGGACCGAAGCTTTCTTT
CDR3 protein: CASSLDRTEAFF

J gene: TRBJ2-4
V gene: TRBV7-9
clone size: few
D gene: -
CDR3 DNA: TGTGCCAGCAGCTTAGTCAGGGATGATGGCAAAAACATTCAGTACTTC
CDR3 protein: CASSLVRDDGKNIQYF

J gene: TRBJ1-6
V gene: TRBV7-9
clone size: -
D gene: -
CDR3 DNA: TGTGCCAGCAGCTTTGTCCAGGGGAGTTCACCCCTCCACTTT
CDR3 protein: CASSFVQGSSPLHF

J gene: TRBJ2-1
V gene: TRBV4-1
clone size: -
D gene: -
CDR3 DNA: TGCGCCAGCAGCCAACGGGCAGGGGTCAATGAGCAGTTCTTC
CDR3 protein: CASSQRAGVNEQFF

J gene: TRBJ2-2
V gene: TRBV9
clone size: -
D gene: TRBD1
CDR3 DNA: TGTGCCAGCAGCACCCGGGGACAGGGGGACGGGGAGCTGTTTTTT
CDR3 protein: CASSTRGQGDGELFF

J gene: TRBJ2-5
V gene: TRBV21-1
clone size: -
D gene: -
CDR3 DNA: TGTGCCAGCAGCAAACAGGGGGCTGACCAAGAGACCCAGTACTTC
CDR3 protein: CASSKQGADQETQYF

J gene: TRBJ1-4
V gene: TRBV23-1
clone size: -
D gene: -
CDR3 DNA: TGCGCCAGCAGCCAGGGGTTCAGTGAAAAACTGTTTTTT
CDR3 protein: CASSQGFSEKLFF

J gene: TRBJ2-5
V gene: TRBV6-1
clone size: few
D gene: TRBD2
CDR3 DNA: TGTGCCAGCAAGACTAGCGGGGGAATACAAGAGACCCAGTACTTC
CDR3 protein: CASKTSGGIQETQYF

J gene: TRBJ2-3
V gene: TRBV28
clone size: few
D gene: -
CDR3 DNA: TGTGCCAGCACTACCTCGGGGAATAGCGGATCTCATGCAGATACGCAGTATTTT
CDR3 protein: CASTTSGNSGSHADTQYF

J gene: TRBJ2-1
V gene: TRBV5-1
clone size: -
D gene: -
CDR3 DNA: TGCGCCAGCACAAACTCAGGGATCAATGAGCAGTTCTTC
CDR3 protein: CASTNSGINEQFF

J gene: TRBJ2-7
V gene: TRBV3-1
clone size: -
D gene: TRBD1
CDR3 DNA: TGTGCCAGCAGGCAGGGACAGCTCTCCTACGAGCAGTACTTC
CDR3 protein: CASRQGQLSYEQYF

J gene: TRBJ2-7
V gene: TRBV6-5
clone size: few
D gene: TRBD2
CDR3 DNA: TGTGCCAGCAGCGACGGGGGGTTCGAGCAGTACTTC
CDR3 protein: CASSDGGFEQYF

J gene: TRBJ2-1
V gene: TRBV5-6
clone size: -
D gene: TRBD2
CDR3 DNA: TGTGCCAGCAGCTTTAACGTAGCGGGGGGAAAGCAGTTCTTC
CDR3 protein: CASSFNVAGGKQFF

J gene: TRBJ1-1
V gene: TRBV4-1
clone size: -
D gene: -
CDR3 DNA: TGCGCCAGCAGCCATATACAGCTCAAAGACACTGAAGCTTTCTTT
CDR3 protein: CASSHIQLKDTEAFF

J gene: TRBJ2-3
V gene: TRBV28
clone size: -
D gene: TRBD2
CDR3 DNA: TGTGCCAGCAGCTTGGTAGGGACTAGCGGAGATACGCAGTATTTT
CDR3 protein: CASSLVGTSGDTQYF

J gene: TRBJ2-5
V gene: TRBV7-9
clone size: -
D gene: -
CDR3 DNA: TGTGCCAGCAGCCCGCTAGCACAAGAGACCCAGTACTTC
CDR3 protein: CASSPLAQETQYF

J gene: TRBJ2-7
V gene: TRBV27
clone size: few
D gene: -
CDR3 DNA: TGTGCCAGCAGTCGCCTTCCCAAGGACTTC
CDR3 protein: CASSRLPKDF

J gene: TRBJ2-3
V gene: TRBV29-1
clone size: many
D gene: TRBD1
CDR3 DNA: TGCAGTACGAGGACAGGGGCAGATACGCAGTATTTT
CDR3 protein: CSTRTGADTQYF

J gene: TRBJ2-5
V gene: TRBV5-6
clone size: -
D gene: TRBD1
CDR3 DNA: TGTGCCAGCAGCCCCTCGGACAGGGGGCGAGAGACCCAGTACTTC
CDR3 protein: CASSPSDRGRETQYF

J gene: TRBJ2-7
V gene: TRBV20-1
clone size: few
D gene: -
CDR3 DNA: TGCAGTGCTAGAGATGGGACGCTGACCTACGAGCAGTACTTC
CDR3 protein: CSARDGTLTYEQYF

J gene: TRBJ2-7
V gene: TRBV20-1
clone size: few
D gene: -
CDR3 DNA: TGCAGTGCTAGAGATCTCGGACAACCCTCGGGGGAGCAGTACTTC
CDR3 protein: CSARDLGQPSGEQYF

J gene: TRBJ1-4
V gene: TRBV4-1
clone size: few
D gene: TRBD1
CDR3 DNA: TGCGCCAGCAGCCATCTTCCGTCGACAGGGATGGAAAAACTGTTTTTT
CDR3 protein: CASSHLPSTGMEKLFF

J gene: TRBJ2-2
V gene: TRBV7-9
clone size: -
D gene: -
CDR3 DNA: TGTGCCAGCAGCCAATGGGCCGGGGAGCTGTTTTTT
CDR3 protein: CASSQWAGELFF

J gene: TRBJ2-5
V gene: TRBV7-9
clone size: -
D gene: -
CDR3 DNA: TGTGCCAGCAGCCACCCAGGGTACCAAGAGACCCAGTACTTC
CDR3 protein: CASSHPGYQETQYF

J gene: TRBJ1-1
V gene: TRBV12-3/TRBV12-4
clone size: few
D gene: -
CDR3 DNA: TGTGCCAGCAGTTTAGCCCTAGTGGGAGAAGCTTTCTTT
CDR3 protein: CASSLALVGEAFF

J gene: TRBJ2-4
V gene: TRBV13
clone size: many
D gene: -
CDR3 DNA: TGTGCCAGCAGCCCAAGGGACAACATTCAGTACTTC
CDR3 protein: CASSPRDNIQYF

J gene: TRBJ2-1
V gene: TRBV7-2
clone size: -
D gene: -
CDR3 DNA: TGTGCCAGCAGCTTTGACGGGGGTTATTACAATGAGCAGTTCTTC
CDR3 protein: CASSFDGGYYNEQFF

J gene: TRBJ1-1
V gene: TRBV7-9
clone size: few
D gene: -
CDR3 DNA: TGTGCCAGCAGCTTAGGACGGCGTGAAGCTTTCTTT
CDR3 protein: CASSLGRREAFF